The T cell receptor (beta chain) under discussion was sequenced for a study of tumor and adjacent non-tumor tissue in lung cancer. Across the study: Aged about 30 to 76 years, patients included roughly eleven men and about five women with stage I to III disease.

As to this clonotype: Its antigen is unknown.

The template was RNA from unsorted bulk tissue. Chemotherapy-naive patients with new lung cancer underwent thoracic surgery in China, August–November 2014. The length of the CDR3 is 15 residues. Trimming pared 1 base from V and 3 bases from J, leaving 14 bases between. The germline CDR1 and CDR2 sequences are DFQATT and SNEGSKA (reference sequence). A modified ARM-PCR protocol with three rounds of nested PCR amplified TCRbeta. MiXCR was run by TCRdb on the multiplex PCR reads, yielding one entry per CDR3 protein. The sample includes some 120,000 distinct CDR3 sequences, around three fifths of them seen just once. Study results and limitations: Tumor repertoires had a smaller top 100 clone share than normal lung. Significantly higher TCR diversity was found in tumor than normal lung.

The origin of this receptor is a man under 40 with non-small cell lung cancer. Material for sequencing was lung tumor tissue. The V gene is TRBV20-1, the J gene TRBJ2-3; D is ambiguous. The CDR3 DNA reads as TGCAGTGCTAGAGGCGCCCTCCGGCCTACAGATACGCAGTATTTT. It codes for CSARGALRPTDTQYF.